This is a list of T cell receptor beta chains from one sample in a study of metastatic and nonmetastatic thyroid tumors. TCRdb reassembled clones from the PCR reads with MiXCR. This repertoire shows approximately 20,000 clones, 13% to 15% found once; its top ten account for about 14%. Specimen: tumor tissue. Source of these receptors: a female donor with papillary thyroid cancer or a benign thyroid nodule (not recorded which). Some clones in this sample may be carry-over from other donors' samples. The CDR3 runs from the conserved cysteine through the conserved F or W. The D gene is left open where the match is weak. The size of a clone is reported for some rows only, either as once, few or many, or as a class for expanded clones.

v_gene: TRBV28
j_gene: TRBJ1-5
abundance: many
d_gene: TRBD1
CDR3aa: CASWDRESARHF
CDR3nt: TGTGCCAGCTGGGACAGAGAATCAGCCCGGCATTTT

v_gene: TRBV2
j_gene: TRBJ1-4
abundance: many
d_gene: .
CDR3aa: CASSGPPGRTNEKLFF
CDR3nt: TGTGCCAGCAGCGGGCCTCCCGGACGGACTAATGAAAAACTGTTTTTT

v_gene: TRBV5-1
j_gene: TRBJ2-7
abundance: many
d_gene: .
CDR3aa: CASSIQGGEQYF
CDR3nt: TGCGCCAGCAGCATCCAGGGGGGCGAGCAGTACTTC

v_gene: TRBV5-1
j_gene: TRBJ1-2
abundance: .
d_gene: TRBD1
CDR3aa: CASSLVLGQRIYGYTF
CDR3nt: TGCGCCAGCAGCTTGGTCTTGGGACAGAGGATCTATGGCTACACCTTC

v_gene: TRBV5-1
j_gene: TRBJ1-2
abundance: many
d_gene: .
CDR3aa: CASSLGATRAEDGYTF
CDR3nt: TGCGCCAGCAGCTTGGGAGCCACCCGGGCCGAGGATGGCTACACCTTC

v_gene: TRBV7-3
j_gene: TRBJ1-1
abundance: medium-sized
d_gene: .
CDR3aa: CASSYGENTEAFF
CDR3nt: TGTGCCAGCAGCTATGGCGAGAACACTGAAGCTTTCTTT

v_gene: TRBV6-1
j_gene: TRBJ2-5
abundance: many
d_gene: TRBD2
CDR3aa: CASRLSGRASETQYF
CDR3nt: TGTGCCAGCAGACTCAGCGGGAGGGCCTCTGAGACCCAGTACTTC

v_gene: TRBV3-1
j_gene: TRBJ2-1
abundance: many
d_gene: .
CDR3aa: CASSHRHNEEFF
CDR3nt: TGTGCCAGCAGCCACCGACACAATGAGGAGTTCTTC

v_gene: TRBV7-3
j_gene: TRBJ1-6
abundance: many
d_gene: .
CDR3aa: CASSLRGADNSPLHF
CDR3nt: TGTGCCAGCAGCTTAAGGGGGGCGGATAATTCACCCCTCCACTTT

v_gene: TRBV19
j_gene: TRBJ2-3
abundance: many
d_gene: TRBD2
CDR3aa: CASNKISGGARNTQYF
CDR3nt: TGTGCCAGTAACAAGATTAGCGGGGGGGCGAGAAATACGCAGTATTTT

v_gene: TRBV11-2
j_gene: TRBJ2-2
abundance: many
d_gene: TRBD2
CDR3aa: CASSRRAGGGTGELFF
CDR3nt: TGTGCCAGCAGCCGAAGAGCGGGAGGGGGGACCGGGGAGCTGTTTTTT

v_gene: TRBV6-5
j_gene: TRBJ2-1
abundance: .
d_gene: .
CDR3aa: CASSYDRYNEQFF
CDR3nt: TGTGCCAGCAGTTACGACAGATACAATGAGCAGTTCTTC

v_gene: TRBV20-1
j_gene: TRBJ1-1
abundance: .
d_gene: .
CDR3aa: CSARWGLDTEAFF
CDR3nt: TGCAGTGCTAGATGGGGGCTGGACACTGAAGCTTTCTTT

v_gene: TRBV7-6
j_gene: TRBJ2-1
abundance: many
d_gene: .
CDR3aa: CASSFTTGDGPYNEQLF
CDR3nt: TGTGCCAGCAGCTTCACGACGGGGGACGGTCCCTACAATGAGCAGCTCTTC

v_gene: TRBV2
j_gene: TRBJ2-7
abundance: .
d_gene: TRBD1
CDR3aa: CASLSGGAMGEQYF
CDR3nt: TGTGCCAGCCTTTCAGGGGGCGCAATGGGCGAGCAGTACTTC

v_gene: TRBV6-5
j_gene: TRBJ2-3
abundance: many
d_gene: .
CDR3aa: CASSRTRVIGSTDTQYF
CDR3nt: TGTGCCAGCAGTCGGACCCGAGTAATAGGGAGCACAGATACGCAGTATTTT

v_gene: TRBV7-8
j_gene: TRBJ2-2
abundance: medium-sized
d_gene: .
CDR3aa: CASSFRGGANTGELFF
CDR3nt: TGTGCCAGCAGCTTTAGGGGGGGTGCGAACACCGGGGAGCTGTTTTTT

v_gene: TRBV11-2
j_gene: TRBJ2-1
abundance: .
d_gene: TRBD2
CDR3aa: CASSESLLSGRVYNEQFF
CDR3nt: TGTGCCAGCAGCGAGAGCCTACTAAGCGGGAGGGTCTACAATGAGCAGTTCTTC

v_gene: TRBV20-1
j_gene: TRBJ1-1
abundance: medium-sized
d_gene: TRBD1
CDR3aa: CSARDSGQGRNTEAFF
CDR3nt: TGCAGTGCTAGAGATAGCGGACAGGGTAGGAACACTGAAGCTTTCTTT

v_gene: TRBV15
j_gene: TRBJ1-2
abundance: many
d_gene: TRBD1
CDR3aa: CATSRDRGGGYTF
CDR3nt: TGTGCCACCAGCAGGGACAGGGGAGGTGGCTACACCTTC

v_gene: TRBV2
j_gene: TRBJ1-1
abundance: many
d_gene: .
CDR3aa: CASGRQPGNTEAFF
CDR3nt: TGTGCCAGCGGACGACAGCCAGGGAACACTGAAGCTTTCTTT

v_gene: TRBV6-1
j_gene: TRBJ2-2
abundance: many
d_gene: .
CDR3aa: CASSPGGTLNTGELFF
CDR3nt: TGTGCCAGCAGTCCTGGAGGGACACTGAACACCGGGGAGCTGTTTTTT

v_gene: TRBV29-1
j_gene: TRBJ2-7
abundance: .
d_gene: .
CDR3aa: CSVATVYEQYF
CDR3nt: TGCAGCGTTGCAACTGTCTACGAGCAGTACTTC

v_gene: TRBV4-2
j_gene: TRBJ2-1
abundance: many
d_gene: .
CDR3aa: CASSQGPGEVGRSNEQFF
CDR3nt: TGTGCCAGCAGCCAAGGGCCCGGGGAGGTCGGCCGGAGCAATGAGCAGTTCTTC

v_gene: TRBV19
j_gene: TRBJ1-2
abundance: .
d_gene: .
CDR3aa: CASKGYGYTF
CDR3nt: TGTGCCAGTAAGGGCTATGGCTACACCTTC

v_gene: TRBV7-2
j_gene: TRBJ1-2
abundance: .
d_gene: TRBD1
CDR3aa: CASSPPGQGVNGYTF
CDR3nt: TGTGCCAGCAGCCCTCCGGGACAGGGGGTGAATGGCTACACCTTC

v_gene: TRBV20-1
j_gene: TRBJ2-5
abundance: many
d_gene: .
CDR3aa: CSARMGGTQETQYF
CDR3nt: TGCAGTGCCAGAATGGGCGGGACCCAAGAGACCCAGTACTTC

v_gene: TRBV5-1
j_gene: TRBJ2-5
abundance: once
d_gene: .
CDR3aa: CASSPLCFPEETQYF
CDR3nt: TGCGCCAGCAGCCCACTCTGTTTCCCAGAGGAGACCCAGTACTTC

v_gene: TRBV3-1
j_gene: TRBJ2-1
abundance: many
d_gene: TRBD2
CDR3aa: CASTQRGGGDEQFF
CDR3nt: TGTGCCAGCACCCAGCGGGGGGGCGGCGATGAGCAGTTCTTC

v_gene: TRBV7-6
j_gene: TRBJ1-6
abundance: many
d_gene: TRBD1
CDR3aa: CASSLVTGFNSPLHF
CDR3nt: TGTGCCAGCAGCTTAGTGACAGGGTTCAATTCACCCCTCCACTTT